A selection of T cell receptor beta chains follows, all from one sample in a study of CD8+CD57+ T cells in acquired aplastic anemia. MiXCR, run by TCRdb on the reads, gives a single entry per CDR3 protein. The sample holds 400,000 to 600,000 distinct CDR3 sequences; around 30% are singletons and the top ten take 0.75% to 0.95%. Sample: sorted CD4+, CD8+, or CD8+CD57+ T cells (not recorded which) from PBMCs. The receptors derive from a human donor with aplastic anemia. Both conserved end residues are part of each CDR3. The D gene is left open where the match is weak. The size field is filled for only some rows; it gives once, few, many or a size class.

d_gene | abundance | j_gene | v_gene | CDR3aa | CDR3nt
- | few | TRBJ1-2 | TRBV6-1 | CASSPMGGREGYGYTF | TGTGCCAGCAGCCCCATGGGTGGGAGAGAGGGTTATGGCTACACCTTC
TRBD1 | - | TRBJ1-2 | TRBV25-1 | CASRPTGQPQFYGYTF | TGTGCCAGCAGACCAACGGGACAGCCACAATTCTATGGCTACACCTTC
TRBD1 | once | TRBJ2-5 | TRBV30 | CAWSLRGRETQYF | TGTGCCTGGAGCCTCAGGGGGCGAGAGACCCAGTACTTC
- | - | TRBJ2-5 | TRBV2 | CASSAWGWYQETQYF | TGTGCTAGCAGTGCCTGGGGGTGGTACCAAGAGACCCAGTACTTC
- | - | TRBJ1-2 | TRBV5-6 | CASSPPRSGVDGYTF | TGTGCCAGCAGCCCACCCCGCTCGGGGGTTGATGGCTACACCTTC
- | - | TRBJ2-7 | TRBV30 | CAWRGRGYEQYF | TGTGCTTGGAGGGGACGGGGCTACGAGCAGTACTTC
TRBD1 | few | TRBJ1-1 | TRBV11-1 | CASSSPGQATNTEAFF | TGTGCCAGCAGCTCCCCGGGACAGGCCACAAACACTGAAGCTTTCTTT
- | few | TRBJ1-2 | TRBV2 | CASSYSDQGYGYTF | TGTGCCAGCAGTTACTCGGACCAAGGCTATGGCTACACCTTC
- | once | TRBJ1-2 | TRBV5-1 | CANSSGRNYGYTF | TGCGCCAACAGCTCGGGACGGAACTATGGCTACACCTTC
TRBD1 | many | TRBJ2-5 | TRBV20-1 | CSGAGTEETQYF | TGCAGTGGGGCCGGGACAGAAGAGACCCAGTACTTC
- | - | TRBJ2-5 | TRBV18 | CASSPGLSETQYF | TGTGCCAGCTCACCGGGACTTTCTGAGACCCAGTACTTC
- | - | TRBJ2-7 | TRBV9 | CASSRIGQYF | TGTGCCAGCAGCAGGATTGGGCAGTACTTC
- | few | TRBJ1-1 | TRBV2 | CASSGHLDTEAFF | TGTGCCAGCAGCGGACACTTAGACACTGAAGCTTTCTTT
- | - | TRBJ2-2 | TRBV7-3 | CASSLTGGRTGELFF | TGTGCCAGCAGCTTAACCGGGGGCCGAACCGGGGAGCTGTTTTTT
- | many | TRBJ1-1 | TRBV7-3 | CASSRSGTNTEAFF | TGTGCCAGCAGTAGATCAGGGACTAACACTGAAGCTTTCTTT
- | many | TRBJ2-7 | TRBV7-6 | CASSLSDRITYEQYF | TGTGCCAGCAGCTTATCGGACCGGATTACCTACGAGCAGTACTTC
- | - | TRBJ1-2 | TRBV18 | CASSPRQDYGYTF | TGTGCCAGCTCACCGAGACAGGACTATGGCTACACCTTC
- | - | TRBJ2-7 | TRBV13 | CATSSGAQGMYGQYF | TGTGCCACATCATCGGGGGCGCAGGGAATGTACGGGCAGTACTTC
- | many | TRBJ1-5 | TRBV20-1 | CSASQVGPDQPQHF | TGCAGTGCTAGCCAGGTAGGGCCGGATCAGCCCCAGCATTTT
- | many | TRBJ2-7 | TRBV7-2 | CASSSEGSYEQYF | TGTGCCAGCAGCTCAGAAGGGTCCTACGAGCAGTACTTC
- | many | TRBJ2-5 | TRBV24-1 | CATSDFSSVGQETQYF | TGTGCCACCAGTGATTTTTCGTCGGTGGGCCAAGAGACCCAGTACTTC
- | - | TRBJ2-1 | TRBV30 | CALALSSYNEQFF | TGTGCCTTGGCACTGAGCTCCTACAATGAGCAGTTCTTC
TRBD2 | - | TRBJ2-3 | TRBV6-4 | CASMTTSGAITDTQYF | TGTGCCAGCATGACTACTAGCGGGGCCATCACAGATACGCAGTATTTT
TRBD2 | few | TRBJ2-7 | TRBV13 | CASSPSGRTAYEQYF | TGTGCCAGCAGCCCTAGCGGGAGGACGGCCTACGAGCAGTACTTC
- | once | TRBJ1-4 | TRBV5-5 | CASSLRFGGSLGRLFF | TGTGCCAGCAGCTTGAGGTTCGGAGGCAGCCTCGGAAGACTGTTTTTT
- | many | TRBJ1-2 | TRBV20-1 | CSARPGTYNYGYTF | TGCAGTGCTAGACCGGGGACCTATAACTATGGCTACACCTTC
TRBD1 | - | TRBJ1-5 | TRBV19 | CASSIPGQGTGQPQHF | TGTGCCAGTAGTATACCGGGACAGGGAACGGGTCAGCCCCAGCATTTT
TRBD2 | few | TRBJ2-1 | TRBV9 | CASSVASTSYEQFF | TGTGCCAGCAGCGTAGCGTCGACTAGCTATGAGCAGTTCTTC
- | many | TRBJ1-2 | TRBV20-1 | CSAHKGFVGYTF | TGCAGTGCCCATAAAGGGTTTGTTGGCTACACCTTC
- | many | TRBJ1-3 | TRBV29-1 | CSVGDPSSGNTIYF | TGCAGCGTGGGGGACCCGAGCTCTGGAAACACCATATATTTT
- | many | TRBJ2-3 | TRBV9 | CASSVRSSTDTQYF | TGTGCCAGCAGCGTCCGTTCTAGCACAGATACGCAGTATTTT
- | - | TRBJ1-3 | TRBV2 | CASIDGKSSGNTIYF | TGTGCCAGCATCGATGGTAAGAGCTCTGGAAACACCATATATTTT
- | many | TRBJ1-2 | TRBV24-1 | CATSDPGIDYGYTF | TGTGCCACCAGTGATCCAGGTATCGACTATGGCTACACCTTC
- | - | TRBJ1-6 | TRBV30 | CSWRRLNSPLHF | TGTTCCTGGAGACGGTTGAATTCACCCCTCCACTTT
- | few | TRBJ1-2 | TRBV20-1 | CSAPQRPNYGYTF | TGCAGTGCTCCCCAGCGCCCTAACTATGGCTACACCTTC
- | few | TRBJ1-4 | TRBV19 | CASSILGSSEKLFF | TGTGCCAGTAGTATTCTGGGGAGTTCTGAAAAACTGTTTTTT
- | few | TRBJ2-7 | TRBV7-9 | CASSLVSGYEQYF | TGTGCCAGCAGCTTAGTGTCCGGGTACGAGCAGTACTTC
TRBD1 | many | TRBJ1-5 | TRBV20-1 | CSARDRRQGAVQPQHF | TGCAGTGCTAGAGATCGGAGACAGGGGGCAGTTCAGCCCCAGCATTTT
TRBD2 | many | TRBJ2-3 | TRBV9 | CASSVAGGDTQYF | TGTGCCAGCAGCGTAGCCGGGGGGGATACGCAGTATTTT
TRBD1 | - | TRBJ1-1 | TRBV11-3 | CASSLDQGATEAFF | TGTGCCAGCAGCTTAGATCAGGGGGCCACTGAAGCTTTCTTT
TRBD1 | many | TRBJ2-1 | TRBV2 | CAGQKTGAYNEQFF | TGTGCCGGACAAAAAACAGGGGCATACAATGAGCAGTTCTTC
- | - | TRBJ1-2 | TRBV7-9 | CASSESPGAPYGYTF | TGTGCCAGCAGTGAATCCCCAGGGGCACCTTATGGCTACACCTTC
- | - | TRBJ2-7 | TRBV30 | CAWSVGAGSEQYF | TGTGCCTGGAGTGTAGGCGCAGGGTCCGAGCAGTACTTC
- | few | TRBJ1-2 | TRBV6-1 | CASSEDPGRDYGYTF | TGTGCCAGCAGTGAAGATCCGGGGCGTGACTATGGCTACACCTTC
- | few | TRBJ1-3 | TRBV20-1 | CSARERGVLSGNTIYF | TGCAGTGCTAGAGAGCGGGGGGTACTCTCTGGAAACACCATATATTTT
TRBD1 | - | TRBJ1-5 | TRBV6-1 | CASTDRVNQPQHF | TGTGCCAGCACAGACAGGGTCAATCAGCCCCAGCATTTT
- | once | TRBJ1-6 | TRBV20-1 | CSAAPLHF | TGCAGTGCTGCACCCCTCCACTTT
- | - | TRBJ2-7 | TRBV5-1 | CASSLGQGPRPGEQYF | TGCGCCAGCAGCTTGGGGCAGGGGCCGCGTCCGGGGGAGCAGTACTTC
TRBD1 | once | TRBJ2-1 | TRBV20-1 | CSASPGGYEQFF | TGCAGTGCTTCCCCAGGGGGCTATGAGCAGTTCTTC
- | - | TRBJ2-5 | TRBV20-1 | CSAKRPPRETQYF | TGCAGTGCTAAAAGACCCCCGAGGGAGACCCAGTACTTC
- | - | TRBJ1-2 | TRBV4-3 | CASSQAGDYGYTF | TGCGCCAGCAGCCAAGCAGGCGATTATGGCTACACCTTC
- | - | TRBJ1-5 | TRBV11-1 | CASSLASPGATSYSNQPQHF | TGTGCCAGCAGCTTAGCTTCCCCGGGGGCCACATCCTATAGCAATCAGCCCCAGCATTTT
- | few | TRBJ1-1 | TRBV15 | CATSRDWPGSNTEAFF | TGTGCCACCAGCAGAGATTGGCCCGGTTCTAACACTGAAGCTTTCTTT
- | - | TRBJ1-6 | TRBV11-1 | CASSLFGVLGHSPLHF | TGTGCCAGCAGCTTATTCGGTGTTTTGGGGCATTCACCCCTCCACTTT
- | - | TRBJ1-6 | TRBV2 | CASEGSYNSPLHF | TGTGCCAGCGAGGGATCGTATAATTCACCCCTCCACTTT
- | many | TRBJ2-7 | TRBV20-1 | CSARPPNYEQYF | TGCAGTGCTAGACCCCCAAACTACGAGCAGTACTTC
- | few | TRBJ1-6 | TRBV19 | CASSNRVGNSPLHF | TGTGCCAGCAGCAACAGGGTAGGGAATTCACCCCTCCACTTT